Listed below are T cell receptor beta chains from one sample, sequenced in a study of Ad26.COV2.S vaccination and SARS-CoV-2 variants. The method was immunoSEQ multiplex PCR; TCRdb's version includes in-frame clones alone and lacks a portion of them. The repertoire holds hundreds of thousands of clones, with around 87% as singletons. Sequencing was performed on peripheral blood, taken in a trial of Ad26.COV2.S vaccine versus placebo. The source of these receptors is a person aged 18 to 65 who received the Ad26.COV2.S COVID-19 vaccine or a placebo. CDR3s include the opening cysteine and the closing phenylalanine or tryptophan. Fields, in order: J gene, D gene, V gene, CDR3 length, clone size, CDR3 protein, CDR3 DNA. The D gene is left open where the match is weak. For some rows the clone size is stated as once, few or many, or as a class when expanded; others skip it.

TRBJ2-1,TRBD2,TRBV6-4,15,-,CASSSEAGGINEQFF,TGTGCCAGCAGTTCGGAGGCGGGAGGGATCAATGAGCAGTTCTTC
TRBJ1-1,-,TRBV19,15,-,CASSIGGHSNTEAFF,TGTGCCAGTAGTATAGGCGGACATTCGAACACTGAAGCTTTCTTT
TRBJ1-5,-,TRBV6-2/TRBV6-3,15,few,CASSYLGDPNQPQHF,TGTGCCAGCAGTTACTTAGGGGACCCCAATCAGCCCCAGCATTTT
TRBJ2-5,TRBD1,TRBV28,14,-,CASSSQGGPETQYF,TGTGCCAGCAGTTCGCAAGGGGGCCCTGAGACCCAGTACTTC
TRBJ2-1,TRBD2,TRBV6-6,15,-,CASSPTGLGQNEQFF,TGTGCCAGCAGTCCAACGGGACTAGGGCAAAATGAGCAGTTCTTC
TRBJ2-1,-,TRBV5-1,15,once,CASSLVGVRGHEQFF,TGCGCCAGCAGCTTGGTCGGGGTCAGGGGCCATGAGCAGTTCTTC
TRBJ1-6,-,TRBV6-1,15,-,CASSESTGGNSPLHF,TGTGCCAGCAGTGAATCGACCGGCGGGAATTCACCCCTCCACTTT
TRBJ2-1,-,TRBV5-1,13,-,CASSLQVNNEQFF,TGCGCCAGCAGCTTGCAAGTAAACAATGAGCAGTTCTTC
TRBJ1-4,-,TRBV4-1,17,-,CASSQGGYSALGEKLFF,TGCGCCAGCAGCCAAGGGGGTTACAGCGCCTTAGGTGAAAAACTGTTTTTT
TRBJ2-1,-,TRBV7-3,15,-,CASSTYRAAMDEQFF,TGTGCCAGCAGCACGTACCGGGCCGCGATGGATGAGCAGTTCTTC
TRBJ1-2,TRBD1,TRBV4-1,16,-,CASSQIFSGTGVGYTF,TGCGCCAGCAGCCAAATTTTTTCCGGGACAGGGGTTGGCTACACCTTC
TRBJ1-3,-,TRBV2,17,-,CASSPRQPIISGNTIYF,TGTGCCAGCAGCCCCAGACAGCCCATCATTTCTGGAAACACCATATATTTT
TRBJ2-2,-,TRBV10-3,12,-,CAISESPGELFF,TGTGCCATCAGTGAGTCCCCCGGGGAGCTGTTTTTT
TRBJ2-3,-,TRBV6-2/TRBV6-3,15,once,CASSPFKTSADTQYF,TGTGCCAGCAGTCCCTTTAAGACCTCGGCAGATACGCAGTATTTT
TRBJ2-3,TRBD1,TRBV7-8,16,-,CASSPEGSRGTDTQYF,TGTGCCAGCAGCCCAGAAGGTAGCAGGGGGACAGATACGCAGTATTTT
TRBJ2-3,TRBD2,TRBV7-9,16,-,CASSPGTSGISDTQYF,TGTGCCAGCAGCCCGGGGACTAGCGGCATCTCAGATACGCAGTATTTT
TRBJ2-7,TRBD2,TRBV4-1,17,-,CASSQYVAGGSNYEQYF,TGCGCCAGCAGCCAGTACGTAGCGGGAGGGTCCAACTACGAGCAGTACTTC
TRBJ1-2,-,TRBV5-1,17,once,CASSSTGQTSEYYGYTF,TGCGCCAGCAGCTCGACAGGACAGACCTCAGAGTACTATGGCTACACCTTC
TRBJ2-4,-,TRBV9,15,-,CASSVGTPFLNIQYF,TGTGCCAGCAGCGTAGGGACCCCCTTCCTTAACATTCAGTACTTC
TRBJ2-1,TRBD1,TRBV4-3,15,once,CASSLSRDRGDEQFF,TGCGCCAGCAGCCTTAGCCGGGACAGGGGCGATGAGCAGTTCTTC
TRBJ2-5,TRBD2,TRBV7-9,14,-,CASSQSGAQETQYF,TGTGCCAGCAGCCAGAGCGGGGCACAAGAGACCCAGTACTTC
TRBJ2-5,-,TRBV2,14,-,CASRDRTPQETQYF,TGTGCCAGCAGAGATCGGACCCCTCAAGAGACCCAGTACTTC
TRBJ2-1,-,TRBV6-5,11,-,CASSYLNEQFF,TGTGCCAGCAGTTATTTGAATGAGCAGTTCTTC
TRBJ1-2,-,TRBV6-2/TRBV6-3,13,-,CASSFTASYGYTF,TGTGCCAGCAGTTTTACAGCTTCCTATGGCTACACCTTC
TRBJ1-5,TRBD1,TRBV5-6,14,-,CASSPGTGSQPQHF,TGTGCCAGCAGCCCAGGGACAGGGTCTCAGCCCCAGCATTTT
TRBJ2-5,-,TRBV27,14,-,CASSSPTRGETQYF,TGTGCCAGCAGTTCTCCTACTAGGGGGGAGACCCAGTACTTC
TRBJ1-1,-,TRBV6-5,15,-,CASSWGDLTNTEAFF,TGTGCCAGCAGTTGGGGAGACTTAACCAACACTGAAGCTTTCTTT
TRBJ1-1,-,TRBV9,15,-,CASSSSGTDDTEAFF,TGTGCCAGCAGCTCCTCCGGGACTGACGACACTGAAGCTTTCTTT
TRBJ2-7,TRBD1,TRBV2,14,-,CASSIDRGLSEQYF,TGTGCCAGCAGTATTGACAGGGGGCTGAGCGAGCAGTACTTC
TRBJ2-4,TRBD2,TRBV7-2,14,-,CASSSGLATVEQYF,TGTGCCAGCAGCTCGGGACTAGCTACAGTCGAACAGTACTTC
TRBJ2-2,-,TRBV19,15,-,CASSRRGTNTGELFF,TGTGCCAGTAGTCGCCGTGGGACGAACACCGGGGAGCTGTTTTTT
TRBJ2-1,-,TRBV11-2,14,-,CASSLTYPGNEQFF,TGTGCCAGCAGCTTAACGTATCCGGGGAATGAGCAGTTCTTC
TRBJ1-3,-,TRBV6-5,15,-,CASMVEPSSGNTIYF,TGTGCCAGCATGGTGGAACCGAGCTCTGGAAACACCATATATTTT
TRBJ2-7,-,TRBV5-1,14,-,CASSFRGGSHEQYF,TGCGCCAGCAGCTTCCGAGGGGGGTCCCACGAGCAGTACTTC
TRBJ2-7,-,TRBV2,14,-,CASRTSNGPYEQYF,TGTGCCAGCAGGACTTCTAATGGACCCTACGAGCAGTACTTC
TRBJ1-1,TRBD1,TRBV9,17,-,CASSIPMGDRENTEAFF,TGTGCCAGCAGCATACCCATGGGGGACAGAGAGAACACTGAAGCTTTCTTT
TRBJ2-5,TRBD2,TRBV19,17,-,CASSILGLAGGAETQYF,TGTGCCAGTAGTATCCTCGGACTAGCGGGAGGTGCCGAGACCCAGTACTTC
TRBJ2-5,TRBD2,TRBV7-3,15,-,CASSLSGGAGETQYF,TGTGCCAGCAGCTTAAGCGGGGGGGCCGGAGAGACCCAGTACTTC
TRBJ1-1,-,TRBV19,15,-,CASKYVGHENTEAFF,TGTGCCAGTAAATACGTGGGACACGAGAACACTGAAGCTTTCTTT
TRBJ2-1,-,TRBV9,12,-,CASSVAGYEQFF,TGTGCCAGCAGCGTAGCGGGGTATGAGCAGTTCTTC
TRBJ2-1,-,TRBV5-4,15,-,CASSPTGSSYNEQFF,TGTGCCAGCAGCCCCACAGGGAGCTCCTACAATGAGCAGTTCTTC
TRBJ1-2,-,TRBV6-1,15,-,CASSEIGGLNYGYTF,TGTGCCAGCAGTGAAATCGGGGGCCTAAACTATGGCTACACCTTC
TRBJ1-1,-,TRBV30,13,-,CAWGIMMNTEAFF,TGTGCCTGGGGAATCATGATGAACACTGAAGCTTTCTTT
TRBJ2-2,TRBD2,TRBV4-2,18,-,CASSQDWDGGAITGELFF,TGTGCCAGCAGCCAAGACTGGGACGGGGGGGCAATCACCGGGGAGCTGTTTTTT